This TCR beta chain is from a study of T cells in Graves' hyperthyroidism and ophthalmopathy. Germline V CDR1 and CDR2: SGHAT, FQDESV (reference sequence). This CDR3 is 14 amino acids long. Trimming took off 2 bases at V and 15 bases at J, with 17 bases between the two ends. TCR beta CDR3 region amplification was performed from RNA transcripts. The study used the HTBI primer set for a first-round RT-PCR of the TCR CDR3. TCRdb independently ran MiXCR on the multiplex PCR reads; one entry per CDR3 protein. The data contain around 340,000 distinct CDR3 sequences, around a sixth of them seen just once; the ten biggest clones take up roughly 33%. The PBMCs studied were ones that came from 10 ml fresh peripheral blood. To note about this clonotype: A much bigger clone sits one base away, suggesting this may be a read error.

The sequencing sample was made of blood. The sequence derives from a man aged 25-45 years with Graves' hyperthyroidism. V and J are TRBV11-1 and TRBJ1-6, with a tentative D call TRBD1 (5 bases). CDR3 residues: CASSLRRQPLFLHF. The CDR3 DNA sequence: TGTGCCAGCAGCTTAAGGAGACAGCCGCTGTTCCTCCACTTT.